This entry concerns a single TCR beta chain. Between the trimmed V and J ends, which lost 6 bases and 0 bases, there was a span of 18 bases. The CDR3 contains 15 residues. CDR1 and CDR2 from the germline V gene are DFQATT and SNEGSKA (reference sequence). The data belong to a study of molecular identifiers for immune sequencing clone quantification. TCRdb ran MiXCR on the PCR reads and lists one entry per CDR3 protein. The sample contains roughly 320,000 distinct CDR3 sequences, 24% of which appear only once. This TCR came from a human donor in good health. Some libraries in this study had Jurkat cell RNA spiked in. This chain uses TRBV20-1 with TRBJ2-7, with unresolved D. The sequenced material came from naive CD8+ T cells from blood, with Jurkat cell RNA spiked in. Subset given: FACS-sorted CD8+CD4-CCR7+CD45RA+ naive T cells. CDR3 region: CSAENPGRSSYEQYF. The CDR3 DNA sequence: TGCAGTGCCGAGAACCCCGGCAGGAGCTCCTACGAGCAGTACTTC.